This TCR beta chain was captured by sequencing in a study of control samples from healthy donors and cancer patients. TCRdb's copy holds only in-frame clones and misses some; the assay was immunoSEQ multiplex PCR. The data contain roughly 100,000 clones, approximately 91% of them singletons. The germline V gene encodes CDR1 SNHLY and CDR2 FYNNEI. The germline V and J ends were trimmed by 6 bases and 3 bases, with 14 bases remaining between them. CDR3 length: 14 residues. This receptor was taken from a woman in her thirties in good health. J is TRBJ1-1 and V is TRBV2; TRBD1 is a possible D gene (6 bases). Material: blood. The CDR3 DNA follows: TGTGCCAGCAGATTAGGGGGATACGACACTGAAGCTTTCTTT. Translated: CASRLGGYDTEAFF.